This T cell receptor beta chain was documented in a study of cytomegalovirus exposure and HLA in healthy donors (dated by TCRdb to 2017 to 2019). About the investigation overall: In an earlier analysis of fewer than 750 of the donors, 276 Gb of sequence data and roughly 100 million unique TCR beta sequences from approximately 180 million T cells were reported. An early release covering just under 650 HLA-typed donors comprised about 310 gigabases of sequencing data and around 85 million unique TCR sequences. Of the roughly 400 genotyped donors, more than 75% were placed in the genetic ancestry cluster associated with self-reported Caucasian donors. The study was designed to test whether signatures of past pathogen exposure could be identified by cataloging public T cell receptors. The T cell repertoires of some 670 subjects were profiled by immunosequencing and related to cytomegalovirus serostatus. Besides the first cohort of roughly 660 subjects, a separate validation cohort made up of 120 different subjects was used. To predict cytomegalovirus infection status, the study combined high-throughput TCR immunosequencing, statistical association of individual TCRs with disease status, and machine learning. A later analysis re-examined previously published TCR beta repertoires from 500 to 700 donors and added high-resolution HLA genotyping to investigate patterns of TCR occurrence. Rather than drawing on any new phenotypic data, the later analysis identified candidate immune exposures from TCR beta sequences and the way those sequences occurred across donors. To decide whether each TCR beta V gene segment behaved as functional or pseudogenic, an earlier analysis of 587 of the donors relied on high-throughput TCR beta sequencing. Donor age, sex, ethnicity and CMV serostatus were compiled together with the repertoire data. A later genetic analysis used genome-wide SNP genotypes for about three fifths of the 666 donors, treating that subset as a discovery cohort. All discovery cohort repertoires had been generated on a single sequencing platform. Both class I and class II loci were covered by HLA typing, at four-digit resolution. Typing coverage differed by locus: A, B, C, DRB1 and DQB1 were typed in roughly 629-640 donors, DQA1 in 500 to 550, DPA1 in 600 to 610, and DPB1 in 472. Because of strong linkage in the cohort, five DR-DQ haplotypes were treated as single units for association and clustering. Among almost 400 genotyped donors of the cohort, an average of approximately 240,000 unique TCR beta nucleotide sequences were sequenced per donor, around 20% of them non-productive. The paper as a whole reports these results and caveats: Most CMV-associated TCR beta chains appeared to be HLA-restricted in a later analysis, and the HLA associations seemed to be driven largely by CMV exposure. A later analysis reported that several top co-occurrence clusters appeared linked to parvovirus B19, influenza, CMV and Epstein-Barr virus. While some public TCRs were present in many individuals, most TCR sequences turned up only very rarely across donors. Linkage disequilibrium might explain the correlated functional status among segregating V segments, but an unknown experimental factor could not be excluded. The cohort was sequenced for TCR beta chains only, and without alpha or paired-chain data the features that could be detected were limited. A later analysis found that HLA-associated TCR beta chains were more clonally expanded and had lower generation probabilities than equally common non-associated chains. Strong co-occurrence of HLA alleles, especially DR and DQ, made assigning TCR associations to individual alleles difficult. The authors suggested that the approach could potentially be generalized to other disease states and immunological phenotypes. Because HLA typing was missing for some donors at each locus, association tests included only the typed subset. A further reported finding was that TCR beta sequences accurately predicted the HLA-A and HLA-B alleles for most subjects in the first cohort. Cytomegalovirus status was reported to be diagnosed by the classifier with high specificity and sensitivity in both the original and validation cohorts. In vitro tests confirmed that a few of the cytomegalovirus-associated TCR beta chains recognize cytomegalovirus antigens. In a later genetic analysis, a missense DCLRE1C variant was associated with V-gene and J-gene trimming of TCR beta chains, and the association was replicated in an independent cohort. In the study, approximately 160 TCR beta chains were listed as associated with cytomegalovirus. Some IMGT-functional V segments, including TRBV6-2 and TRBV6-3, could not be told apart with the 87-base-pair reads, so those segments were excluded. A cluster of highly shared sequence variants was judged likely to be a technical artifact of the sequencing pipeline. Sequencing depth was assumed to be roughly uniform across donors in the presence/absence analyses, though that assumption may not hold. In a later analysis, the rate of TCR association differed among HLA loci, with DRB1 alleles having the most associated TCRs and HLA-C alleles having the fewest. Because counts were too low, some 17 rarely observed V segments, including chromosome 9 orphons, were left out of the earlier analysis of roughly 600 of the donors. An earlier analysis of approximately 500 of the donors showed that most TCR beta V segments appeared in productive rearrangements either about 87% or about 30% of the time, which broadly matched IMGT annotations. A later analysis associated approximately 17,000 TCR beta sequences with specific HLA alleles at a false discovery rate of 0.05. The only immune exposure information available for the cohort was CMV serostatus. In a later genetic analysis, fewer N-insertions in productive TCRs were reported among donors in an Asian-associated ancestry cluster than the roughly 700-donor mean.

Libraries were made using the immunoSEQ multiplex PCR assay. A mixture of 60 forward primers for TCR Vbeta segments and 13 reverse primers for TCR Jbeta segments was used in the multiplex PCR. The CDR3 region of rearranged TCR beta genes was amplified from genomic DNA by a multiplex PCR assay. On the Illumina HiSeq System, the amplified TCR beta libraries were sequenced as 87-base-pair reads. Per the original workflow: A later analysis tallied around 80 million unique TCR beta chains across the 666 repertoires, and about 10 million of those chains were shared by two or more donors. Raw reads were error-corrected and collapsed into unique sequences by a nearest-neighbor algorithm in which closely related sequences were merged to remove PCR and sequencing errors. To assign V, D and J gene segments, CDR3 sequences were aligned to IMGT reference sequences. For a sequence to be retained, at least a six-nucleotide match to both a V gene segment and a J gene segment was required. Rearrangements were classified as productive when the CDR3 lacked stop codons and remained in frame with V and J, and all other rearrangements were classified as non-productive. Following IMGT convention, CDR3 was defined as the stretch from the second conserved V-encoded cysteine to the conserved J-encoded phenylalanine. Sequences without an unambiguous match to a single V gene segment were excluded from the earlier analysis of over 500 of the donors. An earlier analysis of under 750 of the donors called V segments functional above 56.7% productive rearrangements and segregating when the between-donor standard deviation exceeded 5%. To diagnose cytomegalovirus status from the catalog of TCR beta chain sequences, a statistical classification framework was built. In a later analysis, TCR nucleotide sequences were compared against IMGT/GENE-DB human TR gene sequences so that V and J genes could be assigned. In a later analysis, CDR3 sequences and most-parsimonious VDJ recombination scenarios were assigned using the TCRdist pipeline. In a later analysis, every TCR beta chain was defined by the combination of its CDR3 amino acid sequence and its V-gene family, and reads without a unique V-gene family were dropped. In a later analysis, 500 to 650 highly shared, low-generation-probability nucleotide sequences were removed to address suspected cross-contamination and a sequencing artifact. In a later analysis, a clonal expansion index for each public chain was calculated from normalized within-repertoire ranks of inferred template counts. In a later analysis, generation probabilities were computed using a VDJ recombination model fitted to out-of-frame rearrangements, and the results were checked against IGoR. In a later analysis, hypergeometric tests were used to score TCR-TCR, TCR-HLA and TCR-CMV co-occurrence, with a repertoire-size bias correction applied to TCR pairs. In a later analysis, false discovery rates were estimated by permuting HLA or CMV assignments 20 times. In a later analysis, co-occurring TCRs were grouped using DBSCAN, with TCRdist sequence similarity added in when clustering inside HLA-allele-positive subsets. Co-occurrence clustering excluded repertoires with fewer than 30,000 or more than 120,000 public chains, plus five with anomalous nucleotide sharing. Here the immuneACCESS table is served through TCRdb, limited to in-frame sequences with V and J called. Missing clones are a known gap in these copies; in checked studies unresolved V genes cover under half, and the rest lacks a known reason. V and J calls plus clone size are reproduced from that table; the DNA served to infer D and trimming. Counted in this sample were nearly 95,000 clones; about four fifths of them appeared once. The ten largest clones represent around 3.8% of the sample.

For this clone: Its antigen has not been determined. There are no base qualities to consult, and no much larger clone falls within one base.

In total, roughly 670 healthy bone marrow donors made up the cohort. Cohort members were all nominally healthy when sampled, although unrecorded immune exposures were likely present. The donor was CMV seronegative and belonged to the group of roughly 330 seronegative cohort members. A peripheral blood sample was provided by each donor, and peripheral blood mononuclear cells were used for TCR beta sequencing. Genomic DNA was extracted from the blood cell samples with the Qiagen DNeasy Blood Extraction Kit. The CDR3 measures 15 amino acids from cysteine to phenylalanine. Only the CDR3 portion is preserved as DNA: 45 bases, with reading frame beginning at the first base. V is clipped by 0 bases and J by 3 bases, and the sequence between their germline boundaries is 9 bases long. From a lookup of the germline V gene, CDR1 and CDR2 are SGHDT and YYEEEE.

The sequenced sample consisted of PBMCs. The receptor's source is a woman between 35 and 50 years old in good health and CMV-seronegative. The rearranged chain carries TRBV5-6 and TRBJ2-2; the best D guess is TRBD2, with 5 bases matching. The CDR3 reads as follows: CASSLGGRYTGELFF. The DNA reads TGTGCCAGCAGCTTGGGTGGGAGATACACCGGGGAGCTGTTTTTT.